These T cell receptor beta chains were read from a single sample in a study of long-term antiretroviral therapy in people with HIV. Profiling relied on immunoSEQ multiplex PCR, and the TCRdb table lists in-frame clones only, not all of them. This table has about 37,000 clones, 83% appearing once. This material consisted of unsorted PBMCs, taken 1 year after starting antiretroviral therapy. These receptors were collected from a man younger than 35 with HIV. The CDR3 runs from the conserved cysteine through the conserved F or W. D genes are given only for firm matches. Clone size is stated in some rows and not others, as once, few, many or a class when expanded.

D gene,clone size,V gene,CDR3 length,J gene,CDR3 protein,CDR3 DNA
.,.,TRBV5-8,13,TRBJ1-1,CASSLGENTEAFF,TGTGCCAGCAGCTTAGGAGAGAACACTGAAGCTTTCTTT
.,.,TRBV5-6,14,TRBJ2-1,CASTTSGEYNEQFF,TGTGCCAGCACCACCTCAGGCGAATACAATGAGCAGTTCTTC
TRBD1,.,TRBV18,18,TRBJ2-1,CASSPSLGGTGNYNEQFF,TGTGCCAGCTCACCATCTCTCGGCGGGACAGGGAATTACAATGAGCAGTTCTTC
TRBD1,.,TRBV2,14,TRBJ2-7,CASRGDSPSYEQYF,TGTGCCAGCAGGGGGGACAGCCCCTCCTACGAGCAGTACTTC
TRBD1,.,TRBV6-5,16,TRBJ2-7,CASSYSTGQRDYEQYF,TGTGCCAGCAGTTACTCGACGGGACAGAGAGACTACGAGCAGTACTTC
TRBD1,.,TRBV5-1,14,TRBJ1-1,CASRRQGLNTEAFF,TGCGCCAGCAGGAGACAGGGGCTGAACACTGAAGCTTTCTTT
TRBD2,.,TRBV2,15,TRBJ2-3,CASSAGDRYPDTQYF,TGTGCCAGCTCCGCGGGAGACCGCTATCCAGATACGCAGTATTTT
TRBD1,.,TRBV5-6,16,TRBJ2-3,CASSLKGQGLTDTQYF,TGTGCCAGCAGCTTGAAAGGACAGGGACTCACAGATACGCAGTATTTT
.,.,TRBV29-1,13,TRBJ2-1,CSAEGGIYNEQFF,TGCAGCGCTGAGGGTGGGATTTACAATGAGCAGTTCTTC
.,few,TRBV6-5,13,TRBJ1-2,CASSYNQGYGYTF,TGTGCCAGCAGTTACAACCAGGGGTACGGCTACACCTTC
.,.,TRBV2,14,TRBJ1-1,CASSEDSRNTEAFF,TGTGCCAGCAGTGAGGACAGCCGGAACACTGAAGCTTTCTTT
TRBD2,.,TRBV5-5,14,TRBJ2-7,CASSLTMGGGEQYF,TGTGCCAGCAGCTTGACAATGGGGGGGGGCGAGCAGTACTTC
TRBD1,.,TRBV4-2,15,TRBJ1-5,CASSLDRGGNQPQHF,TGTGCCAGCAGCCTTGACAGGGGAGGCAATCAGCCCCAGCATTTT
TRBD2,.,TRBV10-1,14,TRBJ2-3,CASSGTLAGDTQYF,TGCGCCAGCAGTGGGACACTAGCGGGAGATACGCAGTATTTT
.,.,TRBV4-3,15,TRBJ2-7,CASSPGRGPAYEQYF,TGCGCCAGCAGCCCCGGCCGGGGTCCCGCCTACGAGCAGTACTTC
.,.,TRBV7-9,14,TRBJ1-5,CASSGTDSNQPQHF,TGTGCCAGCAGCGGGACCGATAGCAATCAGCCCCAGCATTTT
.,.,TRBV19,11,TRBJ1-2,CASSTAGGYTF,TGTGCCAGTAGTACCGCGGGTGGCTACACCTTC
.,.,TRBV10-3,15,TRBJ2-6,CATAKIEYGANVLTF,TGTGCCACCGCCAAGATCGAGTATGGGGCCAACGTCCTGACTTTC
.,.,TRBV28,15,TRBJ2-2,CASSQGGAGTGELFF,TGTGCCAGCAGTCAAGGGGGGGCCGGCACCGGGGAGCTGTTTTTT
TRBD2,.,TRBV9,18,TRBJ2-2,CASSARLAGVQNTGELFF,TGTGCCAGCAGCGCCCGACTAGCGGGGGTCCAGAACACCGGGGAGCTGTTTTTT
.,.,TRBV14,16,TRBJ2-2,CASSPLRTANTGELFF,TGTGCCAGCAGCCCGCTCCGGACAGCGAACACCGGGGAGCTGTTTTTT
.,.,TRBV9,17,TRBJ2-1,CASSAPPSGLSRDEQFF,TGTGCCAGCAGCGCCCCCCCTTCGGGACTTTCCCGGGATGAGCAGTTCTTC
.,few,TRBV10-3,14,TRBJ2-1,CAIKRAEGHNEQFF,TGTGCCATCAAGCGAGCGGAGGGTCACAATGAGCAGTTCTTC
.,.,TRBV10-3,14,TRBJ2-1,CAIKRDSRGGEQFF,TGTGCCATCAAGCGGGACAGTCGAGGCGGTGAGCAGTTCTTC
.,once,TRBV5-1,13,TRBJ1-2,CASSLEKGGGYTF,TGCGCCAGCAGCTTGGAAAAGGGGGGAGGCTACACCTTC
.,.,TRBV6-1,12,TRBJ1-5,CASRYSNQPQHF,TGTGCCAGCAGGTATAGCAATCAGCCCCAGCATTTT
.,.,TRBV11-2,13,TRBJ2-5,CASSQQGQETQYF,TGTGCCAGCAGCCAACAGGGTCAGGAGACCCAGTACTTC
TRBD2,.,TRBV4-2,18,TRBJ2-2,CASNPQRGNDGVTGELFF,TGTGCCAGCAACCCCCAGCGGGGGAACGACGGTGTCACCGGGGAGCTGTTTTTT
.,.,TRBV6-1,15,TRBJ1-2,CASSVPPDRTYGYTF,TGTGCCAGCAGTGTCCCGCCTGACAGGACCTATGGCTACACCTTC
.,.,TRBV7-8,17,TRBJ2-7,CASLPRRGSPWMDEQYF,TGTGCCAGCCTCCCCCGCCGGGGCTCCCCCTGGATGGACGAGCAGTACTTC
.,.,TRBV27,12,TRBJ2-7,CASSLIGYEQYF,TGTGCCAGCAGTTTAATCGGCTACGAGCAGTACTTC
.,once,TRBV7-9,16,TRBJ1-4,CASSQTEEGGNEKLFF,TGTGCCAGCAGCCAGACAGAAGAGGGTGGTAATGAAAAACTGTTTTTT
TRBD1,.,TRBV5-1,17,TRBJ1-1,CASSLAYRQGRNTEAFF,TGCGCCAGCAGCTTGGCCTACAGACAGGGGAGGAACACTGAAGCTTTCTTT
.,.,TRBV16,13,TRBJ1-1,CASSEPGNTEAFF,TGTGCCAGCAGCGAACCGGGGAACACTGAAGCTTTCTTT
TRBD1,.,TRBV9,16,TRBJ1-1,CASSDSTGGSNTEAFF,TGTGCCAGCAGCGATTCGACAGGGGGCTCGAACACTGAAGCTTTCTTT
TRBD1,.,TRBV4-1,15,TRBJ2-5,CASSQDRDREMTQYF,TGCGCCAGCAGCCAAGATCGGGACAGGGAAATGACCCAGTACTTC
.,.,TRBV6-6,12,TRBJ1-1,CASSYSDTEAFF,TGTGCCAGCAGTTACTCTGACACTGAAGCTTTCTTT
.,.,TRBV19,17,TRBJ1-6,CASSILSGDGNNSPLHF,TGTGCCAGTAGTATCCTATCCGGGGACGGTAATAATTCACCCCTCCACTTT
TRBD1,once,TRBV7-3,18,TRBJ1-1,CASSLVVTQGRENTEAFF,TGTGCCAGCAGCTTAGTAGTAACACAGGGGAGGGAGAACACTGAAGCTTTCTTT
.,.,TRBV19,12,TRBJ2-7,CASRGTSYEQYF,TGTGCCAGTAGGGGCACCTCTTACGAGCAGTACTTC
TRBD2,.,TRBV7-9,13,TRBJ2-5,CASKGGGEETQYF,TGTGCCAGCAAGGGCGGGGGTGAAGAGACCCAGTACTTC
.,.,TRBV2,13,TRBJ1-2,CASSEAGNYGYTF,TGTGCCAGCAGTGAAGCCGGTAACTATGGCTACACCTTC
TRBD1,.,TRBV7-9,15,TRBJ1-5,CASSLSGQVNQPQHF,TGTGCCAGCAGCTTATCGGGACAGGTTAATCAGCCCCAGCATTTT
TRBD1,.,TRBV18,15,TRBJ1-2,CASSPTGLINYGYTF,TGTGCCAGCTCACCGACAGGGCTCATAAACTATGGCTACACCTTC
.,.,TRBV28,14,TRBJ2-7,CASSYPDSTYEQYF,TGTGCCAGCAGCTATCCGGACAGCACCTACGAGCAGTACTTC